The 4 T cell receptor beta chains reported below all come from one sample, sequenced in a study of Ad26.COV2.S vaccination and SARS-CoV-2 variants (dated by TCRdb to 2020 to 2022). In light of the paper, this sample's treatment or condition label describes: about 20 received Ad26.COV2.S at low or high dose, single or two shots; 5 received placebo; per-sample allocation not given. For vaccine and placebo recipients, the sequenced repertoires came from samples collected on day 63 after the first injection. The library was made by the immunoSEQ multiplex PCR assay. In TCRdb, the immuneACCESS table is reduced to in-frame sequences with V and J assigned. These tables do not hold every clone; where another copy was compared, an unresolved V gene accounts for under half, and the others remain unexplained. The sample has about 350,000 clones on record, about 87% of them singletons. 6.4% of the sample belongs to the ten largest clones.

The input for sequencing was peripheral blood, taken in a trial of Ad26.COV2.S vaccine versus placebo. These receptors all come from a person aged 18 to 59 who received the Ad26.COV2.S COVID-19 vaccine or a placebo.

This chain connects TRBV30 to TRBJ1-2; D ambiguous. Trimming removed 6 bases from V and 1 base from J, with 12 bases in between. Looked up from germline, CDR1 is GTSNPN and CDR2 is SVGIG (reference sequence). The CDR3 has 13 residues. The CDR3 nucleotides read TGTGCCTGTATGACCGCCGGTAACTATGGCTACACCTTC. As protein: CACMTAGNYGYTF.

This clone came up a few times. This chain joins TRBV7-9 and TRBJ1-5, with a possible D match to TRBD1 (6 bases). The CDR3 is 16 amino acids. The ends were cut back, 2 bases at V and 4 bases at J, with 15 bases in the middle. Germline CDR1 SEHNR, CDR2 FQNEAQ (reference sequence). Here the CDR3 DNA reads TGTGCCAGCAGCTTATCTTCAGGGGTCCCAAATCAGCCCCAGCATTTT. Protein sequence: CASSLSSGVPNQPQHF.

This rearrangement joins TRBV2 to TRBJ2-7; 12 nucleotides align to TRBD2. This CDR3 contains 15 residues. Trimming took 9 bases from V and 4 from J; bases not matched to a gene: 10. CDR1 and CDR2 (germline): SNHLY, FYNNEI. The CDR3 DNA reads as TGTGCCAGTGGCAGGACTAGCGGGATAAAGTACGAGCAGTACTTC. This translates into CASGRTSGIKYEQYF.

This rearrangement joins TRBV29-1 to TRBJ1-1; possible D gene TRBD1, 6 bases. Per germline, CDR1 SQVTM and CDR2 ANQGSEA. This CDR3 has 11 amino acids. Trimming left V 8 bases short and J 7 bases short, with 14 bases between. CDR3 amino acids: CSNGGAGEAFF. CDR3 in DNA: TGCAGCAACGGGGGCGCGGGTGAAGCTTTCTTT.